Below, 11 T cell receptor beta chains from the same sample are listed, as sequenced in a study of blood T cell repertoires in COVID-19. Produced via immunoSEQ multiplex PCR; TCRdb's table is partial and in-frame only. The sample comprises approximately 250,000 clones, under 85% of which are singletons, and less than 6.5% rests with the top ten. Input material: peripheral blood. These receptors were collected from a human donor in a cohort sampled during active COVID-19.

The chain links TRBV5-4 to TRBJ2-3; TRBD2 might be the D (6 bases). Germline CDR1 SGHNT, CDR2 YYREEE (reference sequence). Trimming shortened V by 0 bases and J by 4 bases, and 9 bases separated the two germline ends. CDR3 length: 14 residues. The CDR3 region has the DNA TGTGCCAGCAGCTTGGCAGGGAGGCCAGATACGCAGTATTTT. Translation gives CASSLAGRPDTQYF.

The J gene is TRBJ2-7, the V gene TRBV2; possible D gene TRBD2, 6 bases. Germline-derived CDR1 and CDR2 are SNHLY and FYNNEI. CDR3 length: 13 residues. Trimming cost V 7 bases and J 3 bases, with 13 bases left between them. In DNA, the CDR3 is TGTGCCAGCACCCAGGAGGGGTACTACGAGCAGTACTTC. As protein: CASTQEGYYEQYF.

Only a few counts were recorded for this clone. The gene calls are TRBV5-5 and TRBJ1-5; TRBD1 is a possible D gene (5 bases). Germline-derived CDR1 and CDR2 are SGHKS and YYEKEE (reference sequence). The CDR3 loop spans 15 amino acids. The V end lost 3 bases, the J end lost 6 bases, and 16 bases lay between the germline ends. For the CDR3, the DNA is TGTGCCAGCAGCTACGGGACTCCCCCAAGTCAGCCCCAGCATTTT. Translation gives CASSYGTPPSQPQHF.

The rearrangement joins TRBV12-3 or TRBV12-4 to TRBJ1-2; tentative D call: TRBD1 (5 bases). The CDR3 sequence is 12 residues long. V shed 8 bases and J shed 8 bases, with 15 bases lying between them. The CDR3 coding sequence is TGTGCCAGCGGCCTCGGGGGGGGAGGCTACACCTTC. Translation gives CASGLGGGGYTF.

This chain links TRBV29-1 with TRBJ1-2; 8 bases match TRBD1. The germline V gene encodes CDR1 SQVTM and CDR2 ANQGSEA. This CDR3 has 14 residues. V shed 3 bases and J 6 bases; nucleotides not matched to a gene: 9. CDR3 amino acids: CSVDAGAGGNGYTF. The CDR3, as DNA: TGCAGCGTTGATGCGGGAGCAGGGGGCAATGGCTACACCTTC.

This clone was recorded only once. The chain combines TRBV27 with TRBJ1-6; tentatively, D is TRBD1 (5 bases). The CDR3 is 18 amino acids. CDR1 and CDR2 (germline): MNHEY, SMNVEV (reference sequence). The V and J ends lost 4 bases and 0 bases respectively, with 16 bases between them. The CDR3 nucleotides are TGTGCCAGCAGTTGGAGTCAGGGAGGAGGCTCCTATAATTCACCCCTCCACTTT. Amino acid sequence: CASSWSQGGGSYNSPLHF.

V and J are TRBV27 and TRBJ1-6; D is ambiguous. Germline V gene data show CDR1 as MNHEY and CDR2 as SMNVEV (reference sequence). The CDR3 contains 16 residues. V was cut by 4 bases and J by 7 bases, with 17 bases left in between. The CDR3 DNA is TGTGCCAGCAGTTCCCTTTCGGGGAACCCCAATTCACCCCTCCACTTT. It translates to CASSSLSGNPNSPLHF.

V usage is TRBV7-2 and J usage is TRBJ2-5, with TRBD2 matching 8 bases. The V segment lost 5 bases and the J segment 7 bases; nucleotides outside the gene matches: 15. The CDR3 has 16 amino acids. Per the germline V gene, CDR1 is SGHTA and CDR2 is FQGNSA. CDR3 sequence: CASSPQTSAPEGTQYF. CDR3 in DNA: TGTGCCAGCAGCCCTCAGACTAGCGCCCCGGAGGGGACCCAGTACTTC.

The genes are TRBV19 and TRBJ2-7, with 7 positions matching TRBD1. This CDR3 has 15 residues. J was trimmed by 4 bases and V by 0 bases; bases with no gene match: 6. CDR1 and CDR2 (germline): LNHDA, SQIVND (reference sequence). The CDR3, as DNA: TGTGCCAGTAGTATAGAGTCGACAGGGCGGTACGAGCAGTACTTC. Translating it yields CASSIESTGRYEQYF.

This clone occurred once. This chain connects TRBV10-2 to TRBJ1-1; no definite D call. The CDR3 extends over 11 amino acids. The V end lost 4 bases, the J end lost 5 bases, and 5 bases lay between the germline ends. Germline CDR1 reads WSHSY; CDR2 reads SAAADI. The CDR3 reads CASSGETEAFF. CDR3 nucleotides: TGCGCCAGCAGTGGGGAGACTGAAGCTTTCTTT.

The chain is built from TRBV6-6 and TRBJ2-5, with 7 bases that match TRBD1. CDR1 is MNHNY and CDR2 is SVGAGI in the germline V gene (reference sequence). CDR3 length: 13 residues. The V and J ends lost 6 bases and 4 bases, in that order; junction bases with no gene match: 5. CDR3 DNA: TGTGCCAGCAGGGCCGGGACAGTAGAGACCCAGTACTTC. This translates into CASRAGTVETQYF.